This TCR beta chain is drawn from a study of PD-1 blockade in mismatch repair-deficient tumors. Study details: Enrolled about 2012-2017, patients had progressing, pretreated mismatch repair-deficient cancers of 11 to 13 types.

Profiling relied on immunoSEQ multiplex PCR, and the TCRdb table lists in-frame clones only, not all of them. In the table there are roughly 9,000 clones, 87% of which are singletons. This CDR3 is built from 12 residues. Germline CDR1 and CDR2: GTSNPN and SVGIG (reference sequence). Trimming left V 2 bases short and J 4 bases short, with 6 bases between. Time point reported: approximately 9-day in vitro stimulation with candidate mutation-associated neoantigen peptide 1. The table lists this clone with a count of one. Its antigen is not known. The J gene is TRBJ1-3, the V gene TRBV30; D call uncertain. The sequence was obtained from an adult with mismatch repair-deficient cancer. Sequencing was performed on cells cultured in vitro, taken from a patient treated with pembrolizumab. The CDR3 sequence: CAWSRRGNTIYF. The CDR3 region has the DNA TGTGCCTGGAGTCGGAGAGGAAACACCATATATTTT.